This T cell receptor beta chain was identified during a study of lymphopenia after photon versus proton radiotherapy (dated by TCRdb to between 2018 and 2021). In terms of the full investigation: The study compared the immunological effects of photon versus proton radiation therapy in patients with gastrointestinal tumors who developed high-grade lymphopenia. The cohort comprised 15 to 20 patients with gastrointestinal tumors who received either photon or proton therapy and then developed lymphopenia. The study was designed to characterize how the impact on the immune system differs between the two radiation modalities.

Concerning this clone: The antigen this receptor binds is unknown. No much larger clonotype is one base removed from it; base qualities were not supplied.

Libraries were prepared through the immunoSEQ multiplex PCR assay. Alongside multiparametric flow cytometry, deep sequencing of rearranged TCR beta loci was used to profile the T cell repertoires. TCRdb took over this immuneACCESS table, retaining in-frame rearrangements with V and J assigned. Such tables are incomplete; in checked studies, under half of the missing clones stem from an unresolved V gene, and the remainder is unexplained. The sample data list over 15,000 clones, and approximately 90% of these were observed just once. Less than 12% of the sample lies in the top ten. Overall results and qualifications from the work: After the lymphocyte count nadir, repertoires from photon-treated patients showed oligoclonal expansion, particularly of CD8+ Temra cells, and this expansion drove the decline in diversity. The survival association was examined only in patients who died, and the authors described better survival with proton therapy as a possibility, not as a demonstrated result. Across the cohort, among patients who died, a greater drop in TCR diversity after the nadir was inversely correlated with overall survival time. Relative stability during treatment was observed in proton-treated patients, whereas loss of naive T cells and TCR diversity and gain of effector/memory populations were observed in photon-treated patients.

The CDR3 covers 13 residues, taking in both the cysteine and the phenylalanine. Here the CDR3 DNA is all that survives: 39 bases in frame from base 1. Deletion took 1 base off V and 4 bases off J, with a span of 6 bases between the germline ends. CDR1 is given as SGDLS and CDR2 as YYNGEE, both from the germline V gene. This clonotype was obtained from a man in his sixties or seventies with pancreatic cancer. This specimen was peripheral blood, taken from a patient treated with proton-based radiotherapy. The chain uses TRBV9 and TRBJ1-5; the D gene cannot be resolved reliably. CDR3 region: CASSVMVNQPQHF. In nucleotide form, the sequence is TGTGCCAGCAGCGTAATGGTTAATCAGCCCCAGCATTTT.